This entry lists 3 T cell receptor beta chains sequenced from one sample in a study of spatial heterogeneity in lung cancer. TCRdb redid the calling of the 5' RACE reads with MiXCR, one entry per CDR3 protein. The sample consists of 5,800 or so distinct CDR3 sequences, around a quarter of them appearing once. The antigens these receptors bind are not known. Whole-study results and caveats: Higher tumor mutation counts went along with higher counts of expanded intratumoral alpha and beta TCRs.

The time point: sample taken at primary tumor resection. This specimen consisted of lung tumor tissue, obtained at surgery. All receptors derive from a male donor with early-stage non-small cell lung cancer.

The CDR3 spells CASRLGQVYNEQFF. Here the CDR3 DNA reads TGCGCCAGCAGACTCGGACAGGTCTACAATGAGCAGTTCTTC. The J gene is TRBJ2-1, the V gene TRBV4-1; 7 bases are a match to TRBD1. The CDR3 covers 14 residues. The germline V gene encodes CDR1 MGHRA and CDR2 YSYEKL. V lost 6 bases, J lost 3 bases, and 5 bases stayed unmatched.

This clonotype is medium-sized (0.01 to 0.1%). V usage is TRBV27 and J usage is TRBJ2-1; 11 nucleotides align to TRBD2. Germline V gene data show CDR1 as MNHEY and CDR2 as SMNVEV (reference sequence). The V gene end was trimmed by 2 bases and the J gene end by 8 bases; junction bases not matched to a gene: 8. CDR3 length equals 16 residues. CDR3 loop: CASSLIQTSGMDEQFF. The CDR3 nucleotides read TGTGCCAGCAGTTTAATTCAGACTAGCGGGATGGATGAGCAGTTCTTC.

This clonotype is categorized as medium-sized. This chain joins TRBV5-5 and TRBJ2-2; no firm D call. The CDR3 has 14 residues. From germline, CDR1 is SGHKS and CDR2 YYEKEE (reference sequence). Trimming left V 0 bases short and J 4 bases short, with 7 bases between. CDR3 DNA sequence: TGTGCCAGCAGCTTGGCCGCAGGCACCGGGGAGCTGTTTTTT. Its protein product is CASSLAAGTGELFF.